A single sample gave rise to the 4 T cell receptor beta chains below, sequenced in a study of blood T cell repertoires in COVID-19. TCRdb keeps only in-frame clones here, not all; method: immunoSEQ multiplex PCR. Of fewer than 50,000 clones listed, about 83% are singletons. Source material: peripheral blood. Receptors originate from a human donor in a cohort sampled during active COVID-19.

This clone was detected once. The chain carries TRBV7-2 and TRBJ2-1; TRBD2 matches at 12 bases. Germline V gives CDR1 SGHTA, CDR2 FQGNSA. The V and J ends lost 1 base and 9 bases, in that order; junction bases with no gene match: 7. The CDR3 is 16 residues long. The CDR3 here is CASSLGGLAGFGEQFF. CDR3 DNA sequence: TGTGCCAGCAGCTTAGGAGGACTAGCGGGATTCGGTGAGCAGTTCTTC.

The chain employs TRBV6-2 or TRBV6-3 and TRBJ2-3; D remains ambiguous. V was trimmed by 7 bases and J by 6 bases, leaving 17 bases between them. This CDR3 has 14 amino acids. The V gene's germline CDR1 is MNHEY and CDR2 SVGEGT. CDR3 DNA: TGTGCCAGCACCCCCGGAGCGTCACCGGATACGCAGTATTTT. Protein product: CASTPGASPDTQYF.

This clone was seen once. As DNA, the CDR3 is TGTGCCAGCAGCTCAAGTTACTCCTCGGGCACTGAAGCTTTCTTT. As protein: CASSSSYSSGTEAFF. The chain has TRBV3-1 (or the pseudogene TRBV3-2) and TRBJ1-1; D is ambiguous. Trimming took off 5 bases at V and 4 bases at J, with 17 bases between the two ends. The V gene's germline CDR1 is LGHDT and CDR2 YNNKEL (reference sequence). CDR3 length: 15 residues.

The chain couples TRBV19 to TRBJ2-5; 8 bases align to TRBD1. This CDR3 spans 15 amino acids. The V and J ends lost 2 bases and 5 bases, in that order; junction bases with no gene match: 7. CDR1 and CDR2 (germline): LNHDA, SQIVND (reference sequence). CDR3 in amino acids: CASSISRGRTETQYF. As DNA, the CDR3 is TGTGCCAGTAGTATATCCAGGGGGCGGACGGAGACCCAGTACTTC.